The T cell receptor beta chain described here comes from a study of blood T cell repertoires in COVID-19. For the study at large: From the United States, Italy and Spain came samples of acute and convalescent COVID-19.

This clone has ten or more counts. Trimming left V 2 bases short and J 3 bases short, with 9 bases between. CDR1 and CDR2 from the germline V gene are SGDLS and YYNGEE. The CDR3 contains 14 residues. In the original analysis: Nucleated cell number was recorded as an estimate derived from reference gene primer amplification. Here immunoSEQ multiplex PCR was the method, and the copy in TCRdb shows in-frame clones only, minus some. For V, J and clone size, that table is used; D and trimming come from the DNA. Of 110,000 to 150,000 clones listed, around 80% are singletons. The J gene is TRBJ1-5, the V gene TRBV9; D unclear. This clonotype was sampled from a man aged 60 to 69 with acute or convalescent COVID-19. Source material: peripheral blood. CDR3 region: CASSVGLDNQPQHF. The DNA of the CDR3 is TGTGCCAGCAGCGTCGGACTGGACAATCAGCCCCAGCATTTT.